Here is one T cell receptor beta chain with its context. The sample belongs to a study of technical replicates of blood from several donors. There are 15 residues in the CDR3. Germline V gene lookup returns CDR1 KGHSH and CDR2 LQKENI. V lost 4 bases, J lost 8 bases, and 8 bases stayed unmatched. Some clones are missing from TCRdb's copy, which holds only in-frame ones; the method was immunoSEQ multiplex PCR. This table holds some 98,000 clones, more than 90% found once. Sequences were obtained from T cells isolated from PBMCs. This chain links TRBV18 with TRBJ1-3, with 10 positions matching TRBD1. This clonotype originated in a human donor in good health. This CDR3 is CASSRGRDRGDTIYF. CDR3 bases: TGTGCCAGCTCACGCGGTCGGGACAGGGGAGACACCATATATTTT.